This T cell receptor (beta chain) was recorded in a study of T cells after yellow fever vaccination. Whole-study findings and limits: Weaker overall was a secondary response that nonetheless peaked faster, on day 5 versus 15. Subsequent booster samples again held most clones from primary vaccination (96% CD4, over 80% CD8).

A remark on this clonotype: Its antigen is still unknown.

Template-switching 5'RACE yielded the TCR cDNA; a universal primer site and UMIs were added in the process. TCRdb reprocessed the 5' RACE reads with MiXCR, giving one entry per CDR3 protein. The sample has approximately 350,000 distinct CDR3 sequences; approximately 10% are singletons. The CDR3 loop spans 17 amino acids. The germline gives CDR1 MGHRA, CDR2 YSYEKL. The junction had 10 bases not matched to a gene; V was cut back by 0 bases and J by 6 bases. The clonotype was recovered from a man between 18 and 29 years old who received the YFV17D yellow fever vaccine. V and J are TRBV4-1 and TRBJ1-4, with TRBD1 matching over 7 bases. The sequencing used PBMCs, collected on the day of the first yellow fever vaccination. CDR3: CASSQDLTRGPYEKLFF. The CDR3 bases are TGCGCCAGCAGCCAAGATTTAACAAGGGGGCCGTATGAAAAACTGTTTTTT.